Below, 32 T cell receptor beta chains from the same sample are listed, as sequenced in a study of blood T cells in healthy people across ages. For the second PCR, which ran for about 6 to 11 cycles, a sample-barcoded 5' primer and a J-beta primer mix were used. From the 5' RACE reads, TCRdb called clonotypes with MiXCR, one entry per CDR3 protein. The sample contains 800,000 to 950,000 distinct CDR3 sequences, approximately 32% of which appear only once. This same sample was also part of a study on T cells of mothers and their children.

The source material was blood. The source is a woman aged 40 to 50 in good health.

CDR3 protein: CASSSRVPLDNEQFF. The DNA for the CDR3 is TGTGCCAGCAGTTCCAGGGTCCCCTTGGACAATGAGCAGTTCTTC. The chain combines TRBV27 with TRBJ2-1; tentatively, D is TRBD1 (5 bases). Germline-derived CDR1 and CDR2 are MNHEY and SMNVEV (reference sequence). This CDR3 has 15 amino acids. Trimming took 4 bases from V and 5 from J, leaving 15 bases between them.

The genes are TRBV7-9 and TRBJ2-1; possible D gene TRBD1, 6 bases. Germline V gene lookup returns CDR1 SEHNR and CDR2 FQNEAQ (reference sequence). Between the trimmed V and J ends, which lost 5 bases and 5 bases, there was a span of 19 bases. The CDR3 runs 16 residues. CDR3 nucleotides: TGTGCCAGCAGCGTCACCAAAACAGGGTCGAACAATGAGCAGTTCTTC. Translated: CASSVTKTGSNNEQFF. Full variable domain (outside the CDR3, taken from reference TRBV7-9 and TRBJ2-1): DTGVSQNPRHKITKRGQNVTFRCDPISEHNRLYWYRQTLGQGPEFLTYFQNEAQLEKSRLLSDRFSAERPKGSFSTLEIQRTEQGDSAMYLCASSVTKTGSNNEQFFGPGTRLTVL.

This clonotype was counted ten times or more. The V gene is TRBV20-1, the J gene TRBJ2-7; TRBD2 agrees at 11 bases. CDR1 is DFQATT, CDR2 SNEGSKA, per germline (reference sequence). With V trimmed by 0 bases and J by 3 bases, 7 bases remained unmatched. This CDR3 is 16 amino acids long. CDR3 in DNA: TGCAGTGCTAGAGATCCTAGCGGGGGGTCACTCTACGAGCAGTACTTC. Its translation: CSARDPSGGSLYEQYF.

V gene TRBV4-1 combines with J gene TRBJ2-5, with 10 bases that match TRBD2. V shed 2 bases and J 2 bases; nucleotides not matched to a gene: 11. Germline V CDR1 and CDR2: MGHRA, YSYEKL. The CDR3 covers 18 residues. This chain's CDR3 is CASSQTRGVAGGQETQYF. In DNA, the CDR3 is TGCGCCAGCAGCCAAACAAGGGGGGTAGCGGGGGGACAAGAGACCCAGTACTTC.

This chain connects TRBV9 to TRBJ2-1; possibly TRBD2 for D (6 bases). The CDR3 covers 15 residues. The ends were cut back, 3 bases at V and 8 bases at J, with 18 bases in the middle. Germline assignment: CDR1 SGDLS and CDR2 YYNGEE. CDR3 DNA sequence: TGTGCCAGCAGCGCCACTAGCTCCCGAGGGGATGAGCAGTTCTTC. Protein sequence: CASSATSSRGDEQFF.

This clonotype was recorded at least ten times. The genes are TRBV10-3 and TRBJ1-5; unclear D gene. The CDR3 extends over 12 amino acids. CDR1 and CDR2 (germline): ENHRY, SYGVKD. The V end was cut by 4 bases, the J end by 0 bases, with 1 base between. The CDR3 DNA sequence: TGTGCCATCAGTGGTAGCAATCAGCCCCAGCATTTT. This encodes CAISGSNQPQHF.

About this clonotype: Since a much larger clone is just one base distant, this may be a read error. The V and J genes are TRBV28 and TRBJ2-1; D is perhaps TRBD2 (6 bases). Germline assignment: CDR1 MDHEN and CDR2 SYDVKM. The ends were cut back, 3 bases at V and 8 bases at J, with 17 bases in the middle. The CDR3 consists of 15 residues. The CDR3 here is CASSFGGTSLDEQFF. In nucleotides, the CDR3 is TGTGCCAGCAGTTTTGGGGGGACCTCTCTCGATGAGCAGTTCTTC.

The CDR3 sequence is CASSWTGEGYEQYF. The CDR3 coding sequence is TGTGCCAGCAGTTGGACAGGGGAGGGATACGAGCAGTACTTC. This chain links TRBV6-1 with TRBJ2-7; 9 bases match TRBD1. The germline CDR1 and CDR2 sequences are MNHNS and SASEGT. The CDR3 runs 14 residues. Germline trimming cut 5 bases from V and 4 bases from J; bases unmatched to any gene: 6.

This clonotype was seen a handful of times. The chain uses TRBV6-2 or TRBV6-3 and TRBJ1-4; D is ambiguous. The ends were cut back, 3 bases at V and 0 bases at J, with 14 bases in the middle. Germline CDR1 reads MNHEY; CDR2 reads SVGEGT. The CDR3 covers 17 residues. DNA of the CDR3: TGTGCCAGCAGTTATATTTACGGGAGGACAACTAATGAAAAACTGTTTTTT. Encoded protein: CASSYIYGRTTNEKLFF.

This chain joins TRBV7-3 and TRBJ2-1; TRBD2 aligns across 7 bases. The CDR3 runs 15 residues. The germline V gene encodes CDR1 SGHTA and CDR2 FQGTGA. J was trimmed by 2 bases and V by 5 bases; bases with no gene match: 6. The CDR3 DNA reads as TGTGCCAGCAGCCAAAGCGGGGTCGCCTACAATGAGCAGTTCTTC. This sequence encodes CASSQSGVAYNEQFF.

Only a few counts were recorded for this clonotype. The chain uses TRBV15 and TRBJ2-3; a weak D match, TRBD1 (6 bases). Trimming stripped 1 base from V and 4 bases from J, with 21 bases between. Germline V gene data show CDR1 as LNHNV and CDR2 as YYDKDF (reference sequence). The CDR3 is made up of 18 amino acids. The CDR3 loop is CATSRASRDKYFPDTQYF. The CDR3 bases are TGTGCCACCAGCAGAGCTTCCCGGGACAAGTATTTCCCAGATACGCAGTATTTT.

A word on this clonotype: Given a much more abundant clone one base away, this may be a read error. The chain employs TRBV3-1 and TRBJ2-5, with no clear D. The germline CDR1 and CDR2 sequences are LGHDT and YNNKEL (reference sequence). Between the trimmed V and J ends, which lost 3 bases and 5 bases, there was a span of 7 bases. The CDR3 has 12 residues. As DNA, the CDR3 is TGTGCCAGCAGCCAGAGAAGTGAGACCCAGTACTTC. It is translated as CASSQRSETQYF.

This clonotype appeared many times. CDR3 sequence: CASRSWDSSYEQYF. The CDR3 nucleotides are TGTGCCAGCAGATCCTGGGACAGCTCCTACGAGCAGTACTTC. The chain uses TRBV2 and TRBJ2-7; TRBD1 agrees at 7 bases. With V trimmed by 6 bases and J by 0 bases, 5 bases remained unmatched. The CDR3 sequence is 14 residues long. Germline values: CDR1 SNHLY, CDR2 FYNNEI.

This clonotype was counted a single time. Here the CDR3 reads CASRSTRGLDYGYTF. CDR3 DNA sequence: TGTGCCAGCAGGTCAACTCGGGGGCTCGACTATGGCTACACCTTC. J is TRBJ1-2 and V is TRBV28, with a possible D match to TRBD1 (6 bases). V lost 6 bases, J lost 3 bases, and 17 bases lay in between. The CDR3 has 15 residues. Germline V CDR1 and CDR2: MDHEN, SYDVKM.

In its sample, this clonotype was seen a few times. V is TRBV12-3 or TRBV12-4 and J is TRBJ2-3, with TRBD2 matching over 9 bases. Trimming cost V 7 bases and J 5 bases; bases outside gene matches: 19. The CDR3 is 18 residues long. The CDR3 here is CASTWDSFAGGHQDTQYF. For the CDR3, the DNA is TGTGCCAGCACCTGGGACAGTTTTGCGGGGGGGCATCAAGATACGCAGTATTTT.

J is TRBJ2-1 and V is TRBV7-2; the match to TRBD2 covers 8 bases. The germline V gene has CDR1 SGHTA and CDR2 FQGNSA. V dropped 5 bases and J dropped 8; count of bases not matched to a gene: 11. This CDR3 spans 15 amino acids. CDR3 loop: CASSLWTSRRYEQFF. Here the CDR3 DNA reads TGTGCCAGCAGCCTCTGGACTAGCCGGAGGTATGAGCAGTTCTTC.

The chain employs TRBV5-5 and TRBJ2-1, with D tentatively TRBD2 (5 bases). Looked up from germline, CDR1 is SGHKS and CDR2 is YYEKEE (reference sequence). V dropped 6 bases and J dropped 7 bases, with 23 bases sitting between them. The CDR3 has 16 amino acids. The DNA of the CDR3 is TGTGCCAGCACCTCACGGGCACCCTCGGGGTGGAATGAGCAGTTCTTC. Its protein product is CASTSRAPSGWNEQFF.

The V call is TRBV13, the J call TRBJ1-1; D unresolved. CDR1 is PRHDT and CDR2 is FYEKMQ in the germline V gene (reference sequence). The CDR3 loop spans 14 amino acids. Trimming pared 5 bases from V and 4 bases from J, leaving 14 bases between. Written as DNA, the CDR3 is TGTGCCAGCAGCCCTCGGACGGAGGGCACTGAAGCTTTCTTT. Its protein is CASSPRTEGTEAFF.

Only a few counts were recorded for this clonotype. CDR3 residues: CASSQGAGGNNEQFF. CDR3 in DNA: TGCGCCAGCAGCCAAGGAGCGGGGGGAAACAATGAGCAGTTCTTC. The chain is built from TRBV4-1 and TRBJ2-1; 9 nucleotides match TRBD2. This CDR3 spans 15 amino acids. Germline CDR1 and CDR2: MGHRA and YSYEKL. Trimming at V came to 1 base and at J to 5 bases, leaving 3 bases not matched to a gene.

The gene calls are TRBV6-5 and TRBJ1-4; no firm D call. Germline-derived CDR1 and CDR2 are MNHEY and SVGAGI. Trimming took 0 bases from V and 3 from J, leaving 5 bases between them. The CDR3 sequence is 14 residues long. CDR3 nucleotides: TGTGCCAGCAGTTACTCGCTGTCTAATGAAAAACTGTTTTTT. Its translation: CASSYSLSNEKLFF.

Worth noting for this clonotype: A much larger clone is a single base away; this may be a read error. V gene TRBV20-1 combines with J gene TRBJ2-3; 7 bases are shared with TRBD2. The CDR3 covers 15 residues. Per the germline V gene, CDR1 is DFQATT and CDR2 is SNEGSKA (reference sequence). CDR3 sequence reads: CSTRDYSRSTDTQYF. CDR3 nucleotides: TGCAGTACTAGGGACTATAGCAGAAGCACAGATACGCAGTATTTT.

The chain employs TRBV12-3 or TRBV12-4 and TRBJ2-1; TRBD2 aligns across 10 bases. J lost 6 bases, V lost 3 bases, and 11 bases had no gene match. CDR3 length equals 17 residues. In nucleotides, the CDR3 is TGTGCCAGCAGTTTCTCCCCTACTAGCGGGGCCATCAATGAGCAGTTCTTC. This encodes CASSFSPTSGAINEQFF.

This clonotype was recorded many times. The J gene is TRBJ2-7, the V gene TRBV5-4; 8 positions match TRBD1. V dropped 4 bases and J dropped 0; count of bases not matched to a gene: 6. Germline-derived CDR1 and CDR2 are SGHNT and YYREEE (reference sequence). The CDR3 runs to 15 residues. The CDR3 region has the DNA TGTGCCAGCAGCATAGGGACAGGAGGCTCCTACGAGCAGTACTTC. This gives the protein CASSIGTGGSYEQYF.

The sample holds many counts of this clonotype. The rearrangement uses TRBV6-1 and TRBJ2-5, with a weak D call TRBD1 (5 bases). Germline V gene lookup returns CDR1 MNHNS and CDR2 SASEGT. V lost 7 bases to trimming and J lost 5 bases, with 11 bases between them. CDR3 size: 12 residues. CDR3 region: CASIGVGETQYF. CDR3 in DNA: TGTGCCAGCATAGGGGTTGGGGAGACCCAGTACTTC.

This chain links TRBV28 with TRBJ2-7; unclear D gene. This CDR3 has 12 amino acids. V lost 4 bases and J lost 5, with 9 bases in between. The germline gives CDR1 MDHEN, CDR2 SYDVKM. Here the CDR3 reads CASSSTPHEQYF. The CDR3 bases are TGTGCCAGCAGTTCTACTCCCCACGAGCAGTACTTC.

This clonotype was recorded at least ten times. The J gene is TRBJ2-1, the V gene TRBV20-1; D is ambiguous. This CDR3 spans 16 amino acids. In germline, CDR1 is DFQATT, CDR2 SNEGSKA (reference sequence). The V gene lost 7 bases and the J gene lost 8 bases, with 27 bases spanning the gap. As DNA, the CDR3 is TGCAGTGTCAAAATCACGGGCCTTCTTAGAGGCCATGAGCAGTTCTTC. Translating gives CSVKITGLLRGHEQFF.

This sequence joins TRBV6-2 or TRBV6-3 and TRBJ1-1; D perhaps matches TRBD1 (5 bases). V shed 6 bases and J shed 0 bases, with 14 bases lying between them. There are 15 residues in the CDR3. CDR1 and CDR2 (germline): MNHEY, SVGEGT. The CDR3 DNA follows: TGTGCCAGCAGCCAGGGAGGATGGATGAACACTGAAGCTTTCTTT. It yields the protein CASSQGGWMNTEAFF.

This chain uses TRBV11-2 with TRBJ1-1, with D possibly matching TRBD1 (5 bases). CDR3 size: 11 residues. Germline V CDR1 and CDR2: SGHAT, FQNNGV. Deletions cut 3 bases from V and 10 bases from J, with 9 bases between. The CDR3 spells CASSLGGRAFF. The CDR3 nucleotides are TGTGCCAGCAGCTTGGGGGGTAGAGCTTTCTTT.

This sequence joins TRBV27 and TRBJ2-1, with TRBD1 identical over 7 bases. With V trimmed by 5 bases and J by 3 bases, 16 bases remained unmatched. The CDR3 consists of 18 residues. Looked up from germline, CDR1 is MNHEY and CDR2 is SMNVEV (reference sequence). The CDR3 loop reads CASSDTPPGDRFYNEQFF. CDR3 nucleotides: TGTGCCAGCAGTGATACTCCCCCCGGGGACAGATTCTACAATGAGCAGTTCTTC.

This clonotype was counted only a few times. The chain carries TRBV12-3 or TRBV12-4 and TRBJ2-2; D call uncertain. The CDR3 totals 12 residues. V was trimmed by 6 bases and J by 6 bases, leaving 8 bases between them. This chain's CDR3 is CASSPRAGELFF. The CDR3, as DNA: TGTGCCAGCAGCCCCCGGGCCGGGGAGCTGTTTTTT.

This clonotype turned up a few times. One end of the junction varies from germline; a read error may be responsible. CDR3 nucleotides: TGTACCAGCAGTGGGGACACCTGGATGATCTACGAGCAGTACTTC. As protein: CTSSGDTWMIYEQYF. This chain uses TRBV2 with TRBJ2-5; D perhaps matches TRBD1 (6 bases). The last part of the DNA fits TRBJ2-7 better; the J call may be wrong. Germline V gene lookup returns CDR1 SNHLY and CDR2 FYNNEI. The CDR3 consists of 15 residues.

This clonotype was counted a few times. The CDR3 here is CASSFGTGQSYEQYF. In DNA form, the CDR3 reads TGTGCCAGCAGCTTCGGGACAGGGCAGTCCTACGAGCAGTACTTC. The chain couples TRBV4-2 to TRBJ2-7, with TRBD1 identical over 9 bases. There are 15 residues in the CDR3. The V segment lost 5 bases and the J segment 1 base; nucleotides outside the gene matches: 6. CDR1 LGHNA and CDR2 YNFKEQ come from the germline V gene.